One sample yielded the 5 T cell receptor beta chains listed below, sequenced in a study of beta chain features in type 1 diabetes (dated by TCRdb to 2016 to 2019). The library came from the immunoSEQ multiplex PCR assay. The entire amount of isolated RNA was reverse transcribed using the High Capacity cDNA Reverse Transcription Kit, so the sequenced TCRB transcripts were expressed ones. Entries here come from immuneACCESS through TCRdb and include only in-frame sequences with V and J called. Some clones fail to appear in such tables; in the studies checked, an unresolved V gene covers under half of the shortfall, and the cause of the remainder is unknown. In all, the sample holds about 900,000 clones, and roughly a sixth of those were seen once. Of the sample, 0.02% to 0.025% falls within the top ten clones. Material for sequencing was naive CD4+ T cells from blood. The cell subset or site label, as the study defines it: true naive CD4+ T cells. Receptors originate from a woman under 30 in good health.

This chain links TRBV18 with TRBJ2-1; 7 nucleotides agree with TRBD2. Trimming at V came to 0 bases and at J to 4 bases, leaving 9 bases not matched to a gene. The CDR3 loop spans 17 amino acids. CDR1 and CDR2 (germline): KGHSH, LQKENI. CDR3 DNA sequence: TGTGCCAGCTCACCACCGCTAGCGGACTACCGGTACAATGAGCAGTTCTTC. This encodes CASSPPLADYRYNEQFF. Variable domain in full (rest from reference TRBV18 and TRBJ2-1): NAGVMQNPRHLVRRRGQEARLRCSPMKGHSHVYWYRQLPEEGLKFMVYLQKENIIDESGMPKERFSAEFPKEGPSILRIQQVVRGDSAAYFCASSPPLADYRYNEQFFGPGTRLTVL.

The chain has TRBV11-2 and TRBJ2-7, with 8 bases fitting TRBD2. The CDR3 is 18 amino acids. The junction had 13 bases not matched to a gene; V was cut back by 3 bases and J by 0 bases. Germline CDR1 and CDR2: SGHAT and FQNNGV. The CDR3 sequence: CASSLSMVIAGSSYEQYF. The CDR3 bases are TGTGCCAGCAGCTTGTCGATGGTAATAGCGGGGAGCTCCTACGAGCAGTACTTC.

In nucleotides, the CDR3 is TGTGCCAGCAGCGTACAACAGGGGGTCGACTATGGCTACACCTTC. Protein sequence: CASSVQQGVDYGYTF. V usage is TRBV4-2 and J usage is TRBJ1-2; TRBD1 aligns across 8 bases. The CDR3 totals 15 residues. CDR1 is LGHNA, CDR2 YNFKEQ, per germline. Losses at the gene ends were 5 bases for V and 3 bases for J; bases not matched to a gene: 8.

In nucleotides, the CDR3 is TGTGCCAGTATGTGGGAGTTGCACACCGGGGAGCTGTTTTTT. Amino acids: CASMWELHTGELFF. V and J are TRBV19 and TRBJ2-2, with D perhaps TRBD2 (5 bases). This CDR3 has 14 residues. The germline V and J ends were trimmed by 7 bases and 3 bases, with 12 bases remaining between them. CDR1 is LNHDA, CDR2 SQIVND, per germline (reference sequence). Together with reference TRBV19 and TRBJ2-2, the CDR3 gives the full variable domain: DGGITQSPKYLFRKEGQNVTLSCEQNLNHDAMYWYRQDPGQGLRLIYYSQIVNDFQKGDIAEGYSVSREKKESFPLTVTSAQKNPTAFYLCASMWELHTGELFFGEGSRLTVL.

The chain links TRBV6-5 to TRBJ2-5, with TRBD2 identical over 8 bases. The V segment lost 10 bases and the J segment 4 bases; nucleotides outside the gene matches: 8. This CDR3 region has 13 residues. Per the germline V gene, CDR1 is MNHEY and CDR2 is SVGAGI. CDR3 residues: CATKEAGGETQYF. CDR3 DNA sequence: TGTGCCACCAAGGAGGCGGGAGGAGAGACCCAGTACTTC.